This T cell receptor beta chain was captured in a study of human T cells and chemical hapten exposure. Time point defined: patch test 1, 2 weeks after DPC sensitization. Treatment reported: therapeutic diphenylcyclopropenone sensitization with weekly scalp DPC. This clonotype was counted many times. Attachment of unique molecular identifiers to individual cDNA molecules was performed in the library. Using its own MiXCR run on the RACE reads, TCRdb lists one record per CDR3 protein. There are fewer than 130,000 distinct CDR3 sequences in the sample; approximately 11% occur only once, and 3% to 4.5% lies in the top ten. CDR1 and CDR2 from the germline V gene are DFQATT and SNEGSKA (reference sequence). The CDR3 totals 13 residues. V lost 5 bases, J lost 6 bases, and 9 bases stayed unmatched.

The specimen comprised whole blood, sampled in connection with sensitization to the hapten diphenylcyclopropenone (DPC). This receptor was obtained from a woman aged 40-49 years with alopecia areata. Some clones in this sample may be carry-over from other donors' samples. This chain joins TRBV20-1 and TRBJ1-1; 7 nucleotides agree with TRBD1. The CDR3 protein is CSAPKQGLAEAFF. CDR3 bases: TGCAGTGCTCCTAAACAGGGGTTGGCTGAAGCTTTCTTT.